One sample yielded the 27 T cell receptor beta chains listed below, sequenced in a study of T cell clonotyping in hematopoietic cell transplantation. As to time point: recipient sample about 28 days before transplant, after cytoreduction. The table came from immunoSEQ multiplex PCR; TCRdb's copy has only in-frame clones and leaves some out. This repertoire shows tens of thousands of clones, under 90% found once; its top ten account for under 6.5%. The material was peripheral blood mononuclear cells, obtained before stem cell transplant. The source of these receptors is a man aged 55 to 69 with biphenotypic leukemia. Some clones in this sample may be carry-over from other donors' samples.

This clone was observed a few times. V gene TRBV28 combines with J gene TRBJ1-5; 7 bases are a match to TRBD1. The CDR3 contains 17 residues. The trim removed 5 bases at V and 4 bases at J, leaving 14 bases unmatched. Germline CDR1 reads MDHEN; CDR2 reads SYDVKM. In DNA form, the CDR3 reads TGTGCCAGCAGTGGAACCGACCGGGACAGAACGAATCAGCCCCAGCATTTT. Amino acid sequence: CASSGTDRDRTNQPQHF. The variable domain in full, with the rest retrieved from reference TRBV28 and TRBJ1-5, is DVKVTQSSRYLVKRTGEKVFLECVQDMDHENMFWYRQDPGLGLRLIYFSYDVKMKEKGDIPEGYSVSREKKERFSLILESASTNQTSMYLCASSGTDRDRTNQPQHFGDGTRLSIL.

The chain is built from TRBV6-6 and TRBJ1-4; TRBD1 matches 9 bases. The trim removed 3 bases at V and 8 bases at J, leaving 7 bases unmatched. CDR1 and CDR2 (germline): MNHNY, SVGAGI (reference sequence). The CDR3 sequence is 15 residues long. The CDR3 protein is CASSYKGQGIEKLFF. For the CDR3, the DNA is TGTGCCAGCAGTTATAAGGGACAGGGAATAGAAAAACTGTTTTTT.

The chain is built from TRBV7-9 and TRBJ1-1, with D unresolved. This CDR3 has 14 residues. Trimming pared 1 base from V and 1 base from J, leaving 7 bases between. Germline CDR1 SEHNR, CDR2 FQNEAQ (reference sequence). The chain's CDR3 is CASSLGEGNTEAFF. The CDR3 DNA follows: TGTGCCAGCAGCTTAGGGGAGGGGAACACTGAAGCTTTCTTT.

CDR3 DNA: TGTGCCAGCAGTTTGCTGGGGAGCGAGATCACAGATACGCAGTATTTT. The encoded protein is CASSLLGSEITDTQYF. The chain combines TRBV5-6 with TRBJ2-3; tentatively, D is TRBD2 (5 bases). CDR1 is SGHDT and CDR2 is YYEEEE in the germline V gene. This CDR3 has 16 residues. Trimming cost V 5 bases and J 2 bases, with 18 bases left between them.

This clone was seen just once. The chain uses TRBV19 and TRBJ1-2; D gene uncertain. The CDR3 runs 16 residues. Germline assignment: CDR1 LNHDA and CDR2 SQIVND (reference sequence). The germline V and J ends were trimmed by 1 base and 5 bases, with 17 bases remaining between them. CDR3 in DNA: TGTGCCAGTAGTATAGCCCCAACCGGGCCCGCATATGGCTACACCTTC. Translation gives CASSIAPTGPAYGYTF.

The V gene is TRBV19, the J gene TRBJ1-5, with D unclear. The CDR3 has 14 residues. The V end lost 3 bases, the J end lost 5 bases, and 11 bases lay between the germline ends. CDR1 is LNHDA, CDR2 SQIVND, per germline (reference sequence). The CDR3 DNA sequence: TGTGCCAGTAGTATGGTTAACAGCGATCAGCCCCAGCATTTT. This sequence encodes CASSMVNSDQPQHF.

The chain employs TRBV2 and TRBJ1-3; possibly TRBD1 for D (5 bases). V was cut by 4 bases and J by 0 bases, with 16 bases left in between. From germline, CDR1 is SNHLY and CDR2 FYNNEI. This CDR3 comprises 17 residues. CDR3 DNA sequence: TGTGCCAGCAGTGTGCAAACGGGACTGATCTCTGGAAACACCATATATTTT. The encoded protein is CASSVQTGLISGNTIYF.

The CDR3 here is CASSWWVGQFF. In nucleotides, the CDR3 is TGTGCCAGCAGTTGGTGGGTGGGGCAGTTCTTC. The chain couples TRBV6-5 to TRBJ2-1; D not certain. V was clipped by 4 bases and J by 12 bases, with 10 bases between them. Germline CDR1 is MNHEY and CDR2 is SVGAGI. The CDR3 consists of 11 residues.

The chain couples TRBV7-2 to TRBJ2-6, with D possibly being TRBD1 (5 bases). The CDR3 length is 16 residues. V lost 4 bases, J lost 2 bases, and 12 bases lay in between. Germline V gives CDR1 SGHTA, CDR2 FQGNSA. The CDR3 nucleotides read TGTGCCAGCAGCTCCCTCAGGGTAGCTGGGGCCAACGTCCTGACTTTC. This translates into CASSSLRVAGANVLTF.

The chain has TRBV10-3 and TRBJ2-2; weak D call: TRBD2 (5 bases). V lost 6 bases and J lost 4, with 9 bases in between. This CDR3 comprises 13 residues. CDR1 is ENHRY and CDR2 is SYGVKD in the germline V gene. The CDR3 bases are TGTGCCATCAGCACGGGGTCCACCGGGGAGCTGTTTTTT. The encoded protein is CAISTGSTGELFF.

The chain links TRBV28 to TRBJ1-5; 10 bases agree with TRBD1. This CDR3 comprises 15 residues. J gave up 6 bases and V 2 bases, and 4 bases lay outside the gene matches. Germline loops: CDR1 MDHEN, CDR2 SYDVKM. The CDR3 sequence: CASSLGTGAGQPQHF. In nucleotides, the CDR3 is TGTGCCAGCAGTTTAGGGACAGGGGCGGGTCAGCCCCAGCATTTT.

This clone was recorded once. The rearrangement uses TRBV20-1 and TRBJ2-1; D call uncertain. Trimming stripped 5 bases from V and 5 bases from J, with 7 bases between. This CDR3 contains 11 residues. Per the germline V gene, CDR1 is DFQATT and CDR2 is SNEGSKA (reference sequence). CDR3 nucleotides: TGCAGTGCTGCGCGGAACAATGAGCAGTTCTTC. The encoded protein is CSAARNNEQFF.

J is TRBJ1-5 and V is TRBV28; maybe TRBD1 (5 bases). The V end lost 6 bases, the J end lost 3 bases, and 15 bases lay between the germline ends. This CDR3 region has 15 residues. CDR1 MDHEN and CDR2 SYDVKM come from the germline V gene. The CDR3 sequence: CASSPDTDINQPQHF. In nucleotides, the CDR3 is TGTGCCAGCAGCCCAGACACGGACATCAATCAGCCCCAGCATTTT. The full variable domain, in which reference TRBV28 and TRBJ1-5 provide the parts outside the CDR3, is DVKVTQSSRYLVKRTGEKVFLECVQDMDHENMFWYRQDPGLGLRLIYFSYDVKMKEKGDIPEGYSVSREKKERFSLILESASTNQTSMYLCASSPDTDINQPQHFGDGTRLSIL.

The CDR3 nucleotides read TGTGCCACCAAGGACCGACACAGCTCCTACGAGCAGTACTTC. Amino acids: CATKDRHSSYEQYF. The rearrangement joins TRBV19 to TRBJ2-7; D not certain. V gave up 10 bases and J gave up 0 bases, with 16 bases separating them. The CDR3 spans 14 residues. Per the germline V gene, CDR1 is LNHDA and CDR2 is SQIVND (reference sequence).

The chain is built from TRBV28 and TRBJ1-2; TRBD1 might be the D (6 bases). The CDR3 consists of 15 residues. The germline gives CDR1 MDHEN, CDR2 SYDVKM. Trimming stripped 5 bases from V and 3 bases from J, with 16 bases between. CDR3 in DNA: TGTGCCAGCAGTCTTGCGGGGGGCTCAGACTATGGCTACACCTTC. Protein sequence: CASSLAGGSDYGYTF.

The chain recombines TRBV7-8 with TRBJ2-3; TRBD1 aligns across 7 bases. V trimming: 5 bases; J trimming: 3 bases; junction bases outside the gene matches: 17. The CDR3 totals 18 residues. CDR1 and CDR2 from the germline V gene are SGHVS and FQNEAQ. The CDR3: CASSLQRGRVWNTDTQYF. The CDR3, as DNA: TGTGCCAGCAGCCTCCAGAGGGGGCGGGTGTGGAATACAGATACGCAGTATTTT.

The chain recombines TRBV6-5 with TRBJ2-7; D is unclear. V was cut by 6 bases and J by 0 bases, with 9 bases left in between. The CDR3 loop spans 13 amino acids. Germline values: CDR1 MNHEY, CDR2 SVGAGI. CDR3 DNA sequence: TGTGCCAGCAGACTCCGGAACTCCTACGAGCAGTACTTC. Its translation: CASRLRNSYEQYF.

The table lists this clone with a few counts. The chain employs TRBV5-1 and TRBJ2-3; D is possibly TRBD2 (6 bases). Trimming pared 1 base from V and 2 bases from J, leaving 11 bases between. The CDR3 consists of 15 residues. The germline gives CDR1 SGHRS, CDR2 YFSETQ. This CDR3 reads CASSLLQRATDTQYF. CDR3 sequence (DNA): TGCGCCAGCAGCTTGTTGCAGCGGGCCACAGATACGCAGTATTTT.

The J gene is TRBJ1-2, the V gene TRBV7-9; a weak D match, TRBD1 (5 bases). Trimming cost V 5 bases and J 4 bases, with 17 bases left between them. This CDR3 is 15 amino acids long. Germline values: CDR1 SEHNR, CDR2 FQNEAQ (reference sequence). The CDR3 DNA reads as TGTGCCAGCAGCCGTATGCGGGGGGGTAGCTATGGCTACACCTTC. It translates to CASSRMRGGSYGYTF. Variable domain in full (rest from reference TRBV7-9 and TRBJ1-2): DTGVSQNPRHKITKRGQNVTFRCDPISEHNRLYWYRQTLGQGPEFLTYFQNEAQLEKSRLLSDRFSAERPKGSFSTLEIQRTEQGDSAMYLCASSRMRGGSYGYTFGSGTRLTVV.

This clone was picked up a small number of times. The V gene is TRBV7-2, the J gene TRBJ1-1, with a tentative D call TRBD1 (5 bases). The CDR3 sequence is 12 residues long. Deletions cut 7 bases from V and 6 bases from J, with 12 bases between. Germline V gives CDR1 SGHTA, CDR2 FQGNSA. CDR3 DNA sequence: TGTGCCAGCACCGTCTGGGGGGCTGAAGCTTTCTTT. Encoded protein: CASTVWGAEAFF.

This clone occurred once. V is TRBV7-8 and J is TRBJ2-6, with no clear D. V was clipped by 7 bases and J by 1 base, with 11 bases between them. The V gene's germline CDR1 is SGHVS and CDR2 FQNEAQ. CDR3 length: 15 amino acids. The CDR3 loop is CASTPWRSGANVLTF. In DNA, the CDR3 is TGTGCCAGCACTCCGTGGAGATCTGGGGCCAACGTCCTGACTTTC.

The chain uses TRBV4-1 and TRBJ2-3, with D uncertain. Trimming cost V 4 bases and J 6 bases, with 11 bases left between them. CDR1 is MGHRA and CDR2 is YSYEKL in the germline V gene. The CDR3 has 13 residues. The CDR3 DNA is TGCGCCAGCAGCCGAGACCCCAGGGATACGCAGTATTTT. Its protein product is CASSRDPRDTQYF.

The CDR3, as DNA: TGTGCCAGCAGTGTGACTCGTCAGATCTACGAGCAGTACTTC. It specifies CASSVTRQIYEQYF. The V gene is TRBV2, the J gene TRBJ2-7; no reliable D call. The V gene's germline CDR1 is SNHLY and CDR2 FYNNEI. The CDR3 has 14 amino acids. V shed 4 bases and J shed 3 bases, with 13 bases lying between them.

The chain has TRBV5-4 and TRBJ1-2, with D unresolved. The CDR3 runs 14 residues. Trimming cost V 0 bases and J 9 bases, with 15 bases left between them. The V gene's germline CDR1 is SGHNT and CDR2 YYREEE (reference sequence). The CDR3 DNA is TGTGCCAGCAGCTTGGACCCCGGGCAGCCCCGCTACACCTTC. Residues: CASSLDPGQPRYTF.

The chain couples TRBV19 to TRBJ1-4; D perhaps matches TRBD1 (6 bases). The germline V gene encodes CDR1 LNHDA and CDR2 SQIVND (reference sequence). This CDR3 has 13 residues. V was clipped by 9 bases and J by 5 bases, with 13 bases between them. The chain's CDR3 is CASGRGRNEKLFF. CDR3 coding DNA: TGTGCCAGCGGCAGGGGTCGAAATGAAAAACTGTTTTTT.

The CDR3 DNA sequence: TGTGCCAGCAGCGCCGGACAGGGGAGCATGAACACTGAAGCTTTCTTT. Its translation is CASSAGQGSMNTEAFF. The chain has TRBV11-2 and TRBJ1-1; 9 bases map to TRBD1. Looked up from germline, CDR1 is SGHAT and CDR2 is FQNNGV. V dropped 5 bases and J dropped 0; count of bases not matched to a gene: 7. This CDR3 region has 16 residues.

V gene TRBV27 combines with J gene TRBJ2-7, with D perhaps matching TRBD1 (6 bases). Trimming removed 5 bases from V and 7 bases from J, with 15 bases in between. This CDR3 contains 13 residues. Germline V gene data show CDR1 as MNHEY and CDR2 as SMNVEV (reference sequence). The DNA for the CDR3 is TGTGCCAGCAGTCCCGGCGCAGGGGCAGAGCAGTACTTC. It is translated as CASSPGAGAEQYF.